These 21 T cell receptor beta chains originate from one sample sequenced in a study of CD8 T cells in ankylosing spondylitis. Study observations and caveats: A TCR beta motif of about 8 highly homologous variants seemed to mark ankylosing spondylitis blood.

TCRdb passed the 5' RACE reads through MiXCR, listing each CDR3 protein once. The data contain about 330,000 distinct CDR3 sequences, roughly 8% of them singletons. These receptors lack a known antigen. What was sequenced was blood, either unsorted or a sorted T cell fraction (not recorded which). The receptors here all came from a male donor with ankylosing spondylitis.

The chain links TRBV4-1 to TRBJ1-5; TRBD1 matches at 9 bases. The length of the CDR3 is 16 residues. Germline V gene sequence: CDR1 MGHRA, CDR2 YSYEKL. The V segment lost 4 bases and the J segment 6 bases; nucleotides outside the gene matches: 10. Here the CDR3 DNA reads TGCGCCAGCAGCCGAGGGGACAGGGTCCTTTCTCAGCCCCAGCATTTT. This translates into CASSRGDRVLSQPQHF.

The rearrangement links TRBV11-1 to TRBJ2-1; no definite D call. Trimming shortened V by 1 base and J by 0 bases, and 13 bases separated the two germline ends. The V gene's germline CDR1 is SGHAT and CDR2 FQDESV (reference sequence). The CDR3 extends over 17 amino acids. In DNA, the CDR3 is TGTGCCAGCAGCTTAGGTGGAGTTGGTGGCTCCTACAATGAGCAGTTCTTC. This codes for CASSLGGVGGSYNEQFF. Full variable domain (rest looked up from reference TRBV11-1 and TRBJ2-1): EAEVAQSPRYKITEKSQAVAFWCDPISGHATLYWYRQILGQGPELLVQFQDESVVDDSQLPKDRFSAERLKGVDSTLKIQPAELGDSAMYLCASSLGGVGGSYNEQFFGPGTRLTVL.

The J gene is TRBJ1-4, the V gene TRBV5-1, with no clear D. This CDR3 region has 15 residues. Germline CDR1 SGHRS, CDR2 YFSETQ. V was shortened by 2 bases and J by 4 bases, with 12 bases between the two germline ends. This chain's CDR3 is CASSFGTANNEKLFF. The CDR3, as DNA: TGCGCCAGCAGCTTCGGCACGGCGAATAATGAAAAACTGTTTTTT.

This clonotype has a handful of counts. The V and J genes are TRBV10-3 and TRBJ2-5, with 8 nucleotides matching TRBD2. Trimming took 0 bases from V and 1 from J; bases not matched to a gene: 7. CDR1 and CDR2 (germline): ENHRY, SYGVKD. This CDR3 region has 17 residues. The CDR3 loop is CAISESISGSPQETQYF. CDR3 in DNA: TGTGCCATCAGTGAGTCGATCAGCGGGAGCCCCCAAGAGACCCAGTACTTC.

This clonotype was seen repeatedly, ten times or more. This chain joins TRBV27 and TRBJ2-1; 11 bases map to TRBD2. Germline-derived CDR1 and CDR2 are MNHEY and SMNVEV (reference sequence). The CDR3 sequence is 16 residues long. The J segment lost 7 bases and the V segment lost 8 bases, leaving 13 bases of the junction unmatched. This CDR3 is CASHSWTSGRRNEQFF. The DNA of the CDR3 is TGTGCCAGCCATTCCTGGACTAGCGGGCGACGGAATGAGCAGTTCTTC.

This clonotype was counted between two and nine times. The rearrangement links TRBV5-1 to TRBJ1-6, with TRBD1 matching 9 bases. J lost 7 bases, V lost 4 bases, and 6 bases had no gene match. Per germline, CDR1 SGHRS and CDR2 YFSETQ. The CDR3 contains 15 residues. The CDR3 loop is CASSLDRGLNSPLHF. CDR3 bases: TGCGCCAGCAGCCTTGACAGGGGGTTGAATTCACCCCTCCACTTT.

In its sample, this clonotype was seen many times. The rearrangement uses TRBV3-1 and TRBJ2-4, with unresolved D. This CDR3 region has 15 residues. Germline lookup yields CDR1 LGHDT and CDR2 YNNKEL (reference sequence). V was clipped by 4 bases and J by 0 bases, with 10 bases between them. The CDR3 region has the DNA TGTGCCAGCAGCCCAGGCAGAATAGCCAAAAACATTCAGTACTTC. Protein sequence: CASSPGRIAKNIQYF.

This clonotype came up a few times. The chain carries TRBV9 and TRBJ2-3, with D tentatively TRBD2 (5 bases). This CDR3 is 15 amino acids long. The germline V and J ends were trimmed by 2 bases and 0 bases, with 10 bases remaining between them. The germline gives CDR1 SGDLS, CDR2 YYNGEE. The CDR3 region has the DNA TGTGCCAGCAGCGTTTTAGCGCAGAGCACAGATACGCAGTATTTT. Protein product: CASSVLAQSTDTQYF.

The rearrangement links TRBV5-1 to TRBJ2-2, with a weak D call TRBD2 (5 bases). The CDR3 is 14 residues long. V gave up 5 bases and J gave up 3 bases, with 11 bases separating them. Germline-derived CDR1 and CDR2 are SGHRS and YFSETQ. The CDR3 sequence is CASRRTGDTGELFF. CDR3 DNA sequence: TGCGCCAGCAGACGGACCGGGGACACCGGGGAGCTGTTTTTT.

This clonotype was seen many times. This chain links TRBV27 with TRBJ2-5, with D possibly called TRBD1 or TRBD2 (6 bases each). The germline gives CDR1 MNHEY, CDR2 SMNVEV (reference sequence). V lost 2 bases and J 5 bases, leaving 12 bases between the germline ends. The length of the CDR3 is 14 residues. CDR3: CASSLQGRRETQYF. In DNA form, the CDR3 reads TGTGCCAGCAGTTTACAGGGGAGGCGGGAGACCCAGTACTTC.

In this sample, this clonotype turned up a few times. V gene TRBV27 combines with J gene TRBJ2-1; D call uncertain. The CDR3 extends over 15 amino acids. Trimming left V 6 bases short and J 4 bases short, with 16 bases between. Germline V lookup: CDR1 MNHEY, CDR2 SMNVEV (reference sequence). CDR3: CASSPRATSYNEQFF. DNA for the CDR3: TGTGCCAGCAGCCCACGAGCGACAAGTTACAATGAGCAGTTCTTC.

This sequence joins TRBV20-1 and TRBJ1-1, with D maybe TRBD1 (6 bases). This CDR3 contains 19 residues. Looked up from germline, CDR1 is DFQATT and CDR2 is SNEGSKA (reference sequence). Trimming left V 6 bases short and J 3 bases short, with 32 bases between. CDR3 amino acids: CSARRGVLGHEPADTEAFF. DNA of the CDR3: TGCAGTGCGAGGAGGGGGGTCCTCGGACATGAGCCGGCGGACACTGAAGCTTTCTTT.

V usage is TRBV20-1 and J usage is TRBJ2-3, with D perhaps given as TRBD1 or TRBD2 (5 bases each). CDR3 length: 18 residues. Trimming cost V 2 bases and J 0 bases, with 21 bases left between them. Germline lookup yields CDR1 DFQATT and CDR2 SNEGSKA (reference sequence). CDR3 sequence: CSARSGPTVRTSTDTQYF. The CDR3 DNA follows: TGCAGTGCTAGATCGGGACCGACAGTCAGAACTAGCACAGATACGCAGTATTTT.

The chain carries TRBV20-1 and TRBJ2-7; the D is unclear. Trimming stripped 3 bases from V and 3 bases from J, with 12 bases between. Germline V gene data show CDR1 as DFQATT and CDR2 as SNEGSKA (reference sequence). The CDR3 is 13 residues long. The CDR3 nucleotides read TGCAGTGCTAGCCCCCTTGGCCGCTACGAGCAGTACTTC. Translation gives CSASPLGRYEQYF.

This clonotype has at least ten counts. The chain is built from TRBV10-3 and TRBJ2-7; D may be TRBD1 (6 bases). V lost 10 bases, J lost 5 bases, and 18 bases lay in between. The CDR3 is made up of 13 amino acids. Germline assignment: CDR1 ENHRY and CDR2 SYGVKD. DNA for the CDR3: TGTGCCACCAGACAGGTAATTGTAGACGAGCAGTACTTC. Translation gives CATRQVIVDEQYF.

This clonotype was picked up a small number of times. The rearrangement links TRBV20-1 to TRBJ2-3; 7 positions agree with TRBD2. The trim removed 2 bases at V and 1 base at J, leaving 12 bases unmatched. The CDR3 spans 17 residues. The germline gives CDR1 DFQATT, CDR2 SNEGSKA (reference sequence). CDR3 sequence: CSARLLGGGRGTDTQYF. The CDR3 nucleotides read TGCAGTGCTAGATTACTGGGGGGAGGGAGAGGCACAGATACGCAGTATTTT.

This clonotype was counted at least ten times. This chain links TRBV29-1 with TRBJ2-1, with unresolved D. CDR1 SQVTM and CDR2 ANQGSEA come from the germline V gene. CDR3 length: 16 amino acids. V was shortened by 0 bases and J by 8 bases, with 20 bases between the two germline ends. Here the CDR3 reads CSVEDHRGSATYEQFF. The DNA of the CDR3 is TGCAGCGTTGAAGATCATCGAGGTTCAGCTACCTATGAGCAGTTCTTC.

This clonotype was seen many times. In nucleotides, the CDR3 is TGTGCCAGCAGTTTAGCGGCAGGGATGGTTGAGCAGTTCTTC. As protein: CASSLAAGMVEQFF. The chain links TRBV12-3 or TRBV12-4 to TRBJ2-1; D is possibly TRBD1 (5 bases). V was trimmed by 0 bases and J by 9 bases, leaving 12 bases between them. The CDR3 totals 14 residues.

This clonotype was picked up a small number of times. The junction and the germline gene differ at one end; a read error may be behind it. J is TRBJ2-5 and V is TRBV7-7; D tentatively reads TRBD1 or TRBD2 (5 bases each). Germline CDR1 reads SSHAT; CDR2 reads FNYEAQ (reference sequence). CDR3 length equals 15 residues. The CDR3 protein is CASSFSGADGETQYF. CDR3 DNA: TGTGCTAGCAGCTTCTCCGGGGCTGATGGGGAGACCCAGTACTTC.

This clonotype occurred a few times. This CDR3 reads CSARDQQSGELFF. The CDR3 region has the DNA TGCAGTGCTAGAGATCAACAGTCCGGGGAGCTGTTTTTT. The chain recombines TRBV20-1 with TRBJ2-2; D uncertain. The CDR3 covers 13 residues. Trimming left V 0 bases short and J 6 bases short, with 8 bases between. Germline CDR1 is DFQATT and CDR2 is SNEGSKA (reference sequence).

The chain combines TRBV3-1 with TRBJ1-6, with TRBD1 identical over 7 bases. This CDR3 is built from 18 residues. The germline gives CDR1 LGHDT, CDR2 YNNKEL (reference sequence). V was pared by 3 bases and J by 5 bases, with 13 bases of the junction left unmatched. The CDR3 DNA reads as TGTGCCAGCAGCCAGACCCTATGGACAGGCGGGGATAATTCACCCCTCCACTTT. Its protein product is CASSQTLWTGGDNSPLHF.